This T cell receptor beta chain was captured in a study of shared clonotypes between healthy human individuals. Findings and caveats of the study: A handful of donors held approximately 4.5% of naive CD4 clonotypes in common.

In regard to this clone: Its matching antigen is unknown.

J gave up 12 bases and V 4 bases, and 12 bases lay outside the gene matches. The CDR3 is 13 amino acids. CDR1 MDHEN and CDR2 SYDVKM come from the germline V gene. Methods used by the authors: Owing to the provision of junction-only sequences devoid of quality scores by immunoSEQ, filtering differed. TCRdb's table, derived via immunoSEQ multiplex PCR, lists solely in-frame clones and lacks some. The V and J calls and clone size were taken over from that table, and D and trimming were inferred from the DNA. The data show more than 1,200,000 clones, approximately 98.5% seen once. This chain links TRBV28 with TRBJ2-7, with 7 bases that match TRBD1. The source is a man younger than 45 in good health. Sequenced input: naive CD4+ T cells sorted from blood. Subset given: CD45RA+ positively selected. The CDR3 nucleotides read TGTGCCAGCAGTTCAACCCCGACAGGGATAACGTACTTC. Translating gives CASSSTPTGITYF.